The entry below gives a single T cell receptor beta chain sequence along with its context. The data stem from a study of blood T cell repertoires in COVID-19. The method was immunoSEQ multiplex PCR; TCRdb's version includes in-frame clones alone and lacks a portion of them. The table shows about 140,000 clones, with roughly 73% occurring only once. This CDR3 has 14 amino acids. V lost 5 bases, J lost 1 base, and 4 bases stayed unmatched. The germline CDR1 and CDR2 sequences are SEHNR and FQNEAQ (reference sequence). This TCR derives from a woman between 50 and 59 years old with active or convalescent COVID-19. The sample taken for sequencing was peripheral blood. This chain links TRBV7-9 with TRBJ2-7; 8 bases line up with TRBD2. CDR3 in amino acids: CASSTGGDSYEQYF. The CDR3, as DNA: TGTGCCAGCAGCACCGGGGGGGATTCCTACGAGCAGTACTTC.